Listed here are 25 T cell receptor beta chains from one sample, sequenced in a study of OX40 agonist ivuxolimab in advanced cancers. This table comes from immunoSEQ multiplex PCR, and its TCRdb copy is limited to in-frame clones, with some not included. The sample carries approximately 58,000 clones, 88% recorded once. Sequencing was performed on CD4+ or CD8+ T cells sorted from blood, taken in a trial of the OX40 agonist ivuxolimab. These TCRs come from an adult with an advanced solid tumor such as melanoma, head and neck, liver or kidney cancer.

The rearrangement links TRBV25-1 to TRBJ2-5; D is unresolved. Between the trimmed V and J ends, which lost 4 bases and 1 base, there was a span of 13 bases. This CDR3 has 15 amino acids. CDR1 and CDR2 from the germline V gene are MGHDK and SYGVNS. In DNA form, the CDR3 reads TGTGCCAGCAGTGGCAGTTCCGGGCCCCAAGAGACCCAGTACTTC. Its protein is CASSGSSGPQETQYF.

This chain joins TRBV6-6 and TRBJ1-5; 8 nucleotides line up with TRBD1. The CDR3 runs to 14 residues. CDR1 MNHNY and CDR2 SVGAGI come from the germline V gene (reference sequence). With 6 bases clipped from V and 6 bases from J, the junction kept 7 bases outside the gene matches. The CDR3 reads CASRSRGLVQPQHF. The CDR3, as DNA: TGTGCCAGCAGATCCAGGGGGCTGGTTCAGCCCCAGCATTTT.

The genes are TRBV30 and TRBJ2-7; D possibly corresponds to TRBD1 (6 bases). The CDR3 has 14 residues. Germline V gene data show CDR1 as GTSNPN and CDR2 as SVGIG (reference sequence). With 4 bases removed from V and 4 bases from J, the gap between germline ends came to 17 bases. The CDR3 nucleotides are TGTGCCTGGACAAACAGGGCTACTCGATACGAGCAGTACTTC. This gives the protein CAWTNRATRYEQYF.

The V call is TRBV27, the J call TRBJ2-3, with 7 bases fitting TRBD1. The V gene end was trimmed by 6 bases and the J gene end by 0 bases; junction bases not matched to a gene: 15. CDR1 is MNHEY, CDR2 SMNVEV, per germline (reference sequence). CDR3 size: 18 residues. Written as DNA, the CDR3 is TGTGCCAGCAGACCCTACAGCGAAACAGGGGTTAGCACAGATACGCAGTATTTT. This sequence encodes CASRPYSETGVSTDTQYF.

This chain joins TRBV7-8 and TRBJ2-2, with 7 bases matching TRBD2. The germline CDR1 and CDR2 sequences are SGHVS and FQNEAQ. V shed 5 bases and J 1 base; nucleotides not matched to a gene: 7. The CDR3 spans 16 residues. The CDR3 sequence is CASSQRASGNTGELFF. CDR3 sequence (DNA): TGTGCCAGCAGCCAGAGGGCTAGCGGGAACACCGGGGAGCTGTTTTTT.

This sequence joins TRBV11-2 and TRBJ2-1; perhaps TRBD2 as D (6 bases). The CDR3 covers 16 residues. V lost 0 bases, J lost 2 bases, and 11 bases lay in between. Germline lookup yields CDR1 SGHAT and CDR2 FQNNGV. The CDR3 loop reads CASSLEGLATYNEQFF. CDR3 DNA sequence: TGTGCCAGCAGCTTAGAGGGACTTGCAACCTACAATGAGCAGTTCTTC.

The chain links TRBV18 to TRBJ1-1; D possibly corresponds to TRBD1 (6 bases). CDR3 length: 15 amino acids. Trimming removed 3 bases from V and 6 bases from J, with 17 bases in between. Germline loops: CDR1 KGHSH, CDR2 LQKENI. CDR3 DNA: TGTGCCAGCTCACCCAAACAGGGAGGGGGGGCTGAAGCTTTCTTT. This sequence encodes CASSPKQGGGAEAFF.

The chain has TRBV19 and TRBJ2-2; no clear D gene. Trimming cost V 8 bases and J 3 bases, with 4 bases left between them. CDR1 and CDR2 (germline): LNHDA, SQIVND (reference sequence). The CDR3 has 11 residues. CDR3 amino acids: CASQDTGELFF. The CDR3 coding sequence is TGTGCCAGTCAGGACACCGGGGAGCTGTTTTTT.

The chain combines TRBV11-2 with TRBJ2-1, with 13 bases identical to TRBD2. The junction had 9 bases not matched to a gene; V was cut back by 3 bases and J by 4 bases. Germline assignment: CDR1 SGHAT and CDR2 FQNNGV. The CDR3 runs 18 residues. CDR3 sequence: CASSFGTSGDLKYNEQFF. The CDR3 DNA sequence: TGTGCCAGCAGCTTCGGGACTAGCGGGGATCTGAAATACAATGAGCAGTTCTTC.

This clone was found once. The chain combines TRBV5-1 with TRBJ2-3; 14 nucleotides match TRBD2. Unmatched junction bases numbered 18, after V lost 5 bases and J lost 7 bases. The CDR3 totals 19 residues. Germline V gives CDR1 SGHRS, CDR2 YFSETQ. The CDR3 coding sequence is TGCGCCAGCAGTATGAGCAATCCGGGACTAGCGGGAGCTTGGAATACGCAGTATTTT. As protein: CASSMSNPGLAGAWNTQYF. Full variable domain (rest looked up from reference TRBV5-1 and TRBJ2-3): KAGVTQTPRYLIKTRGQQVTLSCSPISGHRSVSWYQQTPGQGLQFLFEYFSETQRNKGNFPGRFSGRQFSNSRSEMNVSTLELGDSALYLCASSMSNPGLAGAWNTQYFGPGTRLTVL.

CDR3 in amino acids: CASSLNQGADGANVLTF. In DNA form, the CDR3 reads TGCGCCAGCAGCTTGAATCAGGGGGCGGATGGGGCCAACGTCCTGACTTTC. The J gene is TRBJ2-6, the V gene TRBV5-1; 8 nucleotides line up with TRBD1. The CDR3 spans 17 residues. Trimming took 1 base from V and 3 from J; bases not matched to a gene: 6. CDR1 and CDR2 (germline): SGHRS, YFSETQ.

J is TRBJ1-3 and V is TRBV18; D is unresolved. Germline CDR1 and CDR2: KGHSH and LQKENI. V lost 1 base to trimming and J lost 4 bases, with 14 bases between them. CDR3 length equals 16 residues. The DNA for the CDR3 is TGTGCCAGCTCACCACAGGGCCCCTACGGAGGAAACACCATATATTTT. Amino acids: CASSPQGPYGGNTIYF.

The chain is built from TRBV7-8 and TRBJ1-1; D remains unclear. Trimming shortened V by 5 bases and J by 0 bases, and 25 bases separated the two germline ends. The CDR3 is made up of 19 amino acids. Germline V gene lookup returns CDR1 SGHVS and CDR2 FQNEAQ. In nucleotides, the CDR3 is TGTGCCAGCAGCCTCTCCCGGACCGCCCGTAAAGAAATGAACACTGAAGCTTTCTTT. This encodes CASSLSRTARKEMNTEAFF.

The V gene is TRBV28, the J gene TRBJ2-7, with D maybe TRBD1 (6 bases). CDR1 and CDR2 (germline): MDHEN, SYDVKM. V was cut by 6 bases and J by 3 bases, with 15 bases left in between. This CDR3 contains 14 residues. As DNA, the CDR3 is TGTGCCAGCAGAACCCCGACAGGCTACTACGAGCAGTACTTC. Translating it yields CASRTPTGYYEQYF.

V gene TRBV15 combines with J gene TRBJ2-3; a possible D gene is TRBD2 (5 bases). Germline CDR1 LNHNV, CDR2 YYDKDF (reference sequence). The V end was cut by 2 bases, the J end by 3 bases, with 15 bases between. The CDR3 has 16 amino acids. Here the CDR3 reads CATSRSGNSETDTQYF. CDR3 nucleotides: TGTGCCACCAGCAGATCCGGTAATAGCGAGACAGATACGCAGTATTTT. The variable domain in full, completed from reference TRBV15 and TRBJ2-3, reads DAMVIQNPRYQVTQFGKPVTLSCSQTLNHNVMYWYQQKSSQAPKLLFHYYDKDFNNEADTPDNFQSRRPNTSFCFLDIRSPGLGDTAMYLCATSRSGNSETDTQYFGPGTRLTVL.

The J gene is TRBJ2-2, the V gene TRBV5-1, with D tentatively TRBD2 (6 bases). The germline V gene encodes CDR1 SGHRS and CDR2 YFSETQ. This CDR3 has 14 residues. Between the trimmed V and J ends, which lost 0 bases and 4 bases, there was a span of 7 bases. The CDR3 sequence: CASSLGRGTGELFF. In nucleotides, the CDR3 is TGCGCCAGCAGCTTGGGGAGGGGCACCGGGGAGCTGTTTTTT.

The chain couples TRBV2 to TRBJ1-4, with 9 nucleotides matching TRBD1. The CDR3 runs 13 residues. CDR1 and CDR2 (germline): SNHLY, FYNNEI. J gave up 12 bases and V 8 bases, and 10 bases lay outside the gene matches. The CDR3 DNA sequence: TGTGCCAGCGGGACAGGGAATGGTGTAGAACTGTTTTTT. Protein product: CASGTGNGVELFF. The whole variable domain, remainder taken from reference TRBV2 and TRBJ1-4, is EPEVTQTPSHQVTQMGQEVILRCVPISNHLYFYWYRQILGQKVEFLVSFYNNEISEKSEIFDDQFSVERPDGSNFTLKIRSTKLEDSAMYFCASGTGNGVELFFGSGTQLSVL.

The chain couples TRBV10-3 to TRBJ1-2; 9 bases match TRBD1. Germline CDR1 is ENHRY and CDR2 is SYGVKD. The junction had 3 bases not matched to a gene; V was cut back by 6 bases and J by 1 base. The CDR3 contains 14 residues. The CDR3 sequence: CAISQDRGNYGYTF. The CDR3 DNA follows: TGTGCCATCAGCCAGGACAGGGGTAACTATGGCTACACCTTC.

The rearrangement uses TRBV6-5 and TRBJ1-1, with a possible D match to TRBD1 (5 bases). The germline V gene encodes CDR1 MNHEY and CDR2 SVGAGI. V was shortened by 9 bases and J by 3 bases, with 14 bases between the two germline ends. CDR3 length: 13 amino acids. The CDR3 spells CASRRDRDTEAFF. CDR3 DNA sequence: TGTGCCAGTAGACGGGACCGGGACACTGAAGCTTTCTTT.

This chain connects TRBV6-5 to TRBJ1-1; D gene unclear. CDR1 and CDR2 (germline): MNHEY, SVGAGI. This CDR3 is 14 amino acids long. Trimming stripped 0 bases from V and 6 bases from J, with 11 bases between. The CDR3 spells CASSYSRSVAEAFF. In nucleotides, the CDR3 is TGTGCCAGCAGTTACTCTCGGTCTGTCGCTGAAGCTTTCTTT.

The chain has TRBV28 and TRBJ1-6; 7 bases fit TRBD1. Germline V gene lookup returns CDR1 MDHEN and CDR2 SYDVKM. J gave up 9 bases and V 4 bases, and 3 bases lay outside the gene matches. The CDR3 length is 13 residues. Written as DNA, the CDR3 is TGTGCCAGCAGTTCGACAGGGTTTTCACCCCTCCACTTT. Its protein product is CASSSTGFSPLHF.

The chain has TRBV2 and TRBJ2-6; the match to TRBD1 covers 12 bases. V trimming: 5 bases; J trimming: 0 bases; junction bases outside the gene matches: 8. Germline CDR1 and CDR2: SNHLY and FYNNEI. This CDR3 spans 19 amino acids. The chain's CDR3 is CASSPGTGGGGSGANVLTF. Here the CDR3 DNA reads TGTGCCAGCAGTCCCGGGACAGGGGGCGGGGGCTCTGGGGCCAACGTCCTGACTTTC.

The V gene is TRBV9, the J gene TRBJ1-1; 9 nucleotides agree with TRBD1. This CDR3 contains 17 residues. V dropped 0 bases and J dropped 1; count of bases not matched to a gene: 7. Germline V CDR1 and CDR2: SGDLS, YYNGEE. The CDR3 region is CASSVGGTGSANTEAFF. The CDR3 DNA reads TGTGCCAGCAGCGTAGGGGGGACAGGGTCGGCGAACACTGAAGCTTTCTTT.

This sequence joins TRBV18 and TRBJ1-2; D gene unclear. CDR1 is KGHSH, CDR2 LQKENI, per germline. The CDR3 contains 15 residues. V lost 1 base and J 5 bases, leaving 14 bases between the germline ends. The CDR3 DNA follows: TGTGCCAGCTCACCACTTCGGACGGGCCAATATGGCTACACCTTC. This gives the protein CASSPLRTGQYGYTF.

V gene TRBV5-4 combines with J gene TRBJ2-5; 7 positions match TRBD1. This CDR3 has 15 residues. The germline V gene has CDR1 SGHNT and CDR2 YYREEE (reference sequence). Unmatched junction bases numbered 6, after V lost 3 bases and J lost 1 base. The CDR3 region is CASSWPSGGQETQYF. The CDR3 DNA sequence: TGTGCCAGCAGCTGGCCCTCAGGGGGCCAAGAGACCCAGTACTTC. Together with reference TRBV5-4 and TRBJ2-5, the CDR3 gives the full variable domain: ETGVTQSPTHLIKTRGQQVTLRCSSQSGHNTVSWYQQALGQGPQFIFQYYREEENGRGNFPPRFSGLQFPNYSSELNVNALELDDSALYLCASSWPSGGQETQYFGPGTRLLVL.